This T cell receptor beta chain originates from a study of blood T cell repertoires in COVID-19. After removal of 4 bases from V and 0 bases from J, the junction contained 6 bases not matched to a gene. In germline, CDR1 is SGHTA, CDR2 FQGNSA. CDR3 length: 16 amino acids. Authors' analysis steps: Estimates of nucleated cell counts were drawn from the amplification of reference gene primers. The method was immunoSEQ multiplex PCR; TCRdb's version includes in-frame clones alone and lacks a portion of them. Clone size and V and J calls were adopted from that table, with D and trimming inferred from the DNA. Here the sample spans tens of thousands of clones, 90% being singletons. In its sample, this clone was seen a few times.

This receptor was identified in a man aged 45 to 65 with acute or convalescent COVID-19. The sequenced material came from peripheral blood. The genes are TRBV7-2 and TRBJ1-3, with 7 nucleotides matching TRBD1. CDR3 protein: CASSSWRQGSGNTIYF. DNA of the CDR3: TGTGCCAGCAGCTCGTGGAGACAGGGCTCTGGAAACACCATATATTTT.